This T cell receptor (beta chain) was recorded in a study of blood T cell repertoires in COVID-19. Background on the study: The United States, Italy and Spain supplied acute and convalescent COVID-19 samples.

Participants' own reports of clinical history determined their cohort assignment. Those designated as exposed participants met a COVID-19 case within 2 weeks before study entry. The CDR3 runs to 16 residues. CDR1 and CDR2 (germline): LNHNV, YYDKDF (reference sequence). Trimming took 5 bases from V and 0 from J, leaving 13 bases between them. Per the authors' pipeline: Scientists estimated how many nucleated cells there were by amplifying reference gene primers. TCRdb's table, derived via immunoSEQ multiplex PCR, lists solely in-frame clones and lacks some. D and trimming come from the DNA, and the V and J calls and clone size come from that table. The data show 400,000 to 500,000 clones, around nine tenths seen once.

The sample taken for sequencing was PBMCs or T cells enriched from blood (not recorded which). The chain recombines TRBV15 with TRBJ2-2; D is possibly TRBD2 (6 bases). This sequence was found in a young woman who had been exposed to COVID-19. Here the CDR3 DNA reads TGTGCCACCAGCCTCGGGGGTCCCGCGAACACCGGGGAGCTGTTTTTT. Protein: CATSLGGPANTGELFF.